This TCR beta chain was profiled in a study of cytomegalovirus exposure and HLA in healthy donors. Study-wide findings and caveats: Roughly 170 TCR beta chains were listed as cytomegalovirus-associated. A few chains tied to CMV proved CMV antigen-specific in vitro. Reports credit the classifier with highly specific, highly sensitive diagnosis of cytomegalovirus status.

Concerning this clone itself: The antigen remains undetermined.

TCRdb's copy holds only in-frame clones and misses some; the assay was immunoSEQ multiplex PCR. This sample has 120,000 or so clones; approximately 94% occur once, and the top ten carry 1.5% to 2%. This CDR3 has 15 residues. Trimming took off 4 bases at V and 6 bases at J, with 16 bases between the two ends. In germline, CDR1 is SGHDN, CDR2 FVKESK. The receptor was derived from a man aged 18 to 30 in good health and CMV-seronegative. The source material was PBMCs. This chain links TRBV14 with TRBJ2-1; D perhaps matches TRBD2 (6 bases). For the CDR3, the DNA is TGTGCCAGCAGCCTCGTGGGGCTAGCGCGCAATGAGCAGTTCTTC. This translates into CASSLVGLARNEQFF.